This T cell receptor beta chain was identified during a study of blood T cells in healthy people across ages (dated by TCRdb to between 2014 and 2017). The study in broad terms: In model experiments, template switching captured roughly one uniquely barcoded TCR beta cDNA molecule for every two T cells. To track age-related changes in TCR beta repertoire diversity, the study relied on deep sequencing normalized with unique cDNA molecular identifiers. The donors were divided into four age groups: young (average about 15 years), middle-aged (approximately 39), aged (around 59) and long-lived (about 84). Two additional independent replicas of 1 million unique cDNA reads from the same blood draw were analyzed for two donors (one aged 18 to 30 and one aged 80 or older).

The library was prepared using 5' RACE. The sequencer listed for this sample is Illumina HiSeq 2500. A second PCR of 7 to 11 cycles was performed with a sample-barcoded 5' primer and a J-beta primer mix. Each TCR beta cDNA molecule received a unique molecular identifier from a template-switch 5' adaptor carrying 12 random nucleotides. At least 3 million CDR3-containing paired-end reads were obtained from each sample. First-strand cDNA was synthesized from all RNA with the Mint cDNA synthesis kit, primed by a TRBC-specific oligonucleotide. All cDNA was treated with uracil-DNA glycosylase and then went through a first 18-cycle PCR with the universal primers M1SS and BC2_uni_R. Per the authors' processing: Each sample was normalized by randomly selecting 1 million high-quality reads, each carrying a distinct molecular identifier. Reads with shared molecular identifiers were discarded instead of being binned into consensus sequences. CDR3 identification, clonotype clustering and error correction used MiTCR with a Q25 quality threshold and the strictest error-elimination algorithm. A nonparametric unseen species model with Euler transformation was used to estimate lower-bound total TCR beta diversity. TCRdb handled the public reads itself, with Q25 trimming in fastp and clone calling in MiXCR, and kept productive beta chains. Every distinct CDR3 protein forms one entry, paired with its most common genes and DNA. TCRdb, not the authors, supplied the V and J calls. This sample lists around 990,000 distinct CDR3 sequences; approximately 25% were detected once. The ten biggest clones cover less than 0.75% of the sample.

CDR1 and CDR2, per the germline V gene, are SGDLS and YYNGEE. The CDR3, cysteine through phenylalanine, is 20 amino acids long. Only the CDR3 DNA stays, 60 bases, in frame from base 1. V has 4 bases trimmed and J has 5 bases trimmed; junction bases matching no gene number 22. Only a few counts were recorded for this clonotype. Its antigen remains undetermined. No qualities accompany the bases; no much larger clone lies one base away. The donors were a few dozen Caucasian individuals from Russia, aged 6 to 90 years, who were systemically healthy. Each donor gave 8 to 10 milliliters of peripheral blood, collected into EDTA-treated Vacutainer tubes. Ficoll-Paque density-gradient centrifugation was used to isolate PBMCs, with at least 7 million per sample. Total RNA, at least 6 micrograms per sample, was extracted from PBMCs with Trizol reagent. The percentages of naive CD45RAhigh/CD27high T cells were determined by flow cytometry on a PBMC aliquot from every donor.

On the study overall, not on this receptor specifically: Observed TCR beta diversity correlated strongly with the percentage of naive T cells measured by flow cytometry. Observed TCR beta diversity per million T cells fell roughly linearly with age, and a significant reduction was already apparent by age around 44. Compared with the aged group, more naive CD4+ T cells, fewer expanded clones and increased TCR diversity were shown by the long-lived group, suggesting age selection. Estimates of total diversity from one million sequenced T cells were regarded as lower bounds and underestimates. Conclusive comparison of naive and antigen-experienced compartments was prevented by the profiling of bulk unsorted PBMCs. Because donor CMV infection status was unknown, age-related changes in expanded clonotypes were potentially confounded.

These data were also reused for a study on T cells of mothers and their children. According to the second study: The donors were nine systemically healthy Caucasian individuals, made up of three mothers and their six children. cDNA synthesis used all of the extracted RNA, with 1.5 ug of RNA in each 15 ul reaction. In the second PCR, the M1S primer introduced both the sample barcodes and 2-4 random nucleotides. Over 8.5 million TCR beta CDR3 reads came from each mother, compared with about 3.2 million reads from each child. TCR recombination output is similarly shaped by thymic selection in related and unrelated pairs, with a minor effect exerted by inherited differences. Normalized repertoire overlap was always slightly but never significantly higher in related than unrelated mother-child pairs. With a sensitivity of approximately 100 clones per million clonotypes, no persistent microchimeric T cell clones were detected. The study used deep NGS to compare TCR beta repertoires of mothers and children, seeking features distinguishing related mother-child pairs from unrelated individuals. Mothers averaged around 43 +/- 4 years of age and children averaged roughly 10 +/- 4 years. After adapter ligation with NEBNext reagents, the libraries were sequenced on Illumina HiSeq 2000 with 100+100 nt paired-end reads. To prevent cross-contamination, the mother and child libraries were prepared one month apart and sequenced in separate runs. For each donor, somewhere between about 500,000 and 2,300,000 distinct TCR beta clonotypes were identified. Naive TCR beta clonotypes were estimated from low-frequency clonotypes matched to each donor's FACS-determined naive share, without sorting.

Specimen: blood. The chain couples TRBV9 to TRBJ2-1, with 9 central nucleotides matching TRBD2. The sequence came from a girl aged 2-10 years in good health. The nucleotides read TGTGCCAGCAGCCCCCCGTGGGGAAGCGGTCTAGCGGGACCCCACAATGAGCAGTTCTTC. Protein translation: CASSPPWGSGLAGPHNEQFF.